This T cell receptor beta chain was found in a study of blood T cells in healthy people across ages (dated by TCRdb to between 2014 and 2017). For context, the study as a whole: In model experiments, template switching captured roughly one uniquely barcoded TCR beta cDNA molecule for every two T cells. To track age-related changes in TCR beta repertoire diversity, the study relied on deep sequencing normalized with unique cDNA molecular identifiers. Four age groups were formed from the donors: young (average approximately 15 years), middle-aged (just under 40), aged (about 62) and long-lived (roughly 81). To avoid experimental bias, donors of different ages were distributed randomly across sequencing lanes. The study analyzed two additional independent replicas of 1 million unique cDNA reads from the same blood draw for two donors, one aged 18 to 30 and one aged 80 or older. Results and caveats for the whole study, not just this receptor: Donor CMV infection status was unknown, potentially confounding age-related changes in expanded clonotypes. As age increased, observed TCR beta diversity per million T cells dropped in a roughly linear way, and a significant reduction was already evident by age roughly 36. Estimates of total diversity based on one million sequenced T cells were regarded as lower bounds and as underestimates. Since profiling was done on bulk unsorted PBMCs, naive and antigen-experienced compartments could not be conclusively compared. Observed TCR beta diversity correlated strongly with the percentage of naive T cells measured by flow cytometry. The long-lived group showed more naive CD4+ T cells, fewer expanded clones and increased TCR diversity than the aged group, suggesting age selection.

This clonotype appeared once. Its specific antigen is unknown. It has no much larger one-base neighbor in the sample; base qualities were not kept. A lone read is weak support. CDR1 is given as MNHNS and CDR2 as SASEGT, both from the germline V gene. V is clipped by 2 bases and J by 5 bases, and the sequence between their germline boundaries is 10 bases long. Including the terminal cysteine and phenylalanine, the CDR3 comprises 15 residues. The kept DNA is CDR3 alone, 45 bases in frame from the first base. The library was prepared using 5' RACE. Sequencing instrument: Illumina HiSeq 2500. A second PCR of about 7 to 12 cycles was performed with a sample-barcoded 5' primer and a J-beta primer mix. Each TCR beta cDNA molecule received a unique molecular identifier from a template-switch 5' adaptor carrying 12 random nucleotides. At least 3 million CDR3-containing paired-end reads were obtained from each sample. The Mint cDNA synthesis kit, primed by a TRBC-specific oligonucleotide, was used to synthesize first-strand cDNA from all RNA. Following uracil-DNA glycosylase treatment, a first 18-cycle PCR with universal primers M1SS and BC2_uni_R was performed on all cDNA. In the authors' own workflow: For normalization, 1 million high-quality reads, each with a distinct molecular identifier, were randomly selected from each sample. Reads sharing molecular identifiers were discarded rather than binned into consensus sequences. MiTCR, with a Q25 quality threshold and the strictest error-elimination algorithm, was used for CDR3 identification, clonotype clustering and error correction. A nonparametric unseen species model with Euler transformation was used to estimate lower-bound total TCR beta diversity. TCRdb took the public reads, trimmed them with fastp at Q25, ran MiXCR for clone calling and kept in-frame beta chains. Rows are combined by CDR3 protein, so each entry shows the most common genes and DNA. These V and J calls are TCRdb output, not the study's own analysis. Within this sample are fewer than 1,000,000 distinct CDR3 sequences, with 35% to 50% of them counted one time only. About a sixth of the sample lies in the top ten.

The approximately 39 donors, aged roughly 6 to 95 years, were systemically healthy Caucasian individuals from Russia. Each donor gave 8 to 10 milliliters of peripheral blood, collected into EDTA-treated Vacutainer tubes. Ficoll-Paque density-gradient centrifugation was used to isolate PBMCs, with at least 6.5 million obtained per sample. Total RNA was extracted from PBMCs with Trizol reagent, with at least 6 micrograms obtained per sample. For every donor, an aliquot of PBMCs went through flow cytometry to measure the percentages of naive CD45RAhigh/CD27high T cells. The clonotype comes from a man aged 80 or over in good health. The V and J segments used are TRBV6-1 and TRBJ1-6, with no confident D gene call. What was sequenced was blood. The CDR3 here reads CASSERAVDNSPLHF. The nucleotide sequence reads TGTGCCAGCAGTGAAAGGGCGGTGGATAATTCACCCCTCCACTTT.